This T cell receptor beta chain was recovered during a study of response to subunit inactivated influenza vaccine. Study-level findings and limits: Authors suggested that a seasonal influenza vaccination recruits few new T cells each time.

This clonotype was seen ten or more times. Its antigen is unidentified. A single record per CDR3 protein comes from TCRdb applying MiXCR to the RT-PCR reads. This table holds about 700,000 distinct CDR3 sequences, approximately 15% found once. CDR1 is MDHEN, CDR2 SYDVKM, per germline. This CDR3 comprises 15 residues. V shed 6 bases and J shed 4 bases, with 15 bases lying between them. This specimen was PBMCs from blood, taken 14 days before vaccination. The clonotype comes from a man in his fifties who received an inactivated influenza vaccine. The chain joins TRBV28 to TRBJ1-4, with D perhaps matching TRBD1 (5 bases). The CDR3 region is CASSLGTGDNEKLFF. The CDR3 nucleotides read TGTGCCAGCAGCCTGGGGACGGGAGATAATGAAAAACTGTTTTTT.